A selection of T cell receptor beta chains follows, all from one sample in a study of blood T cell repertoires in COVID-19. Sequencing was performed with immunoSEQ multiplex PCR; in TCRdb, only in-frame clones are kept and a portion is missing. The profile shows 83,000 or so clones, approximately 86% of them singletons. Source material: peripheral blood. Receptors were obtained from an elderly man with active or convalescent COVID-19. CDR3s include the opening cysteine and the closing phenylalanine or tryptophan. The D gene is left open where the match is weak. The size entry is marked missing in some rows and otherwise reads once, few, many or a size class.

clone_size	j_call	d_call	v_call	cdr3_aa	cdr3_nt
NA	TRBJ2-6	NA	TRBV24-1	CATSDFRGGSGANVLTF	TGTGCCACCAGTGATTTCAGGGGCGGCTCTGGGGCCAACGTCCTGACTTTC
once	TRBJ1-2	TRBD1	TRBV5-4	CASSAGTAYGYTF	TGTGCCAGCAGCGCCGGGACAGCCTATGGCTACACCTTC
NA	TRBJ2-1	NA	TRBV5-1	CASRSDSIYNEQFF	TGCGCCAGCCGCTCCGACAGTATCTACAATGAGCAGTTCTTC
NA	TRBJ1-1	NA	TRBV7-9	CASSFGENTEAFF	TGTGCCAGCAGCTTCGGGGAGAACACTGAAGCTTTCTTT
NA	TRBJ2-1	NA	TRBV13	CASSGWGDEQFF	TGTGCCAGCAGCGGCTGGGGGGATGAGCAGTTCTTC
NA	TRBJ2-1	NA	TRBV7-9	CASSLASPGEQFF	TGTGCCAGCAGCTTAGCCAGCCCGGGTGAGCAGTTCTTC
NA	TRBJ1-5	NA	TRBV19	CASSDQTSNRKNQPQHF	TGTGCCAGTAGTGACCAGACGAGCAACAGGAAAAATCAGCCCCAGCATTTT
NA	TRBJ2-1	TRBD2	TRBV7-8	CASSLSGSNEQFF	TGTGCCAGCAGCCTTAGCGGGAGCAATGAGCAGTTCTTC
few	TRBJ1-2	TRBD1	TRBV27	CASRRPGQGARDGYTF	TGTGCCAGCAGACGACCGGGACAGGGAGCTCGGGATGGCTACACCTTC
NA	TRBJ2-1	NA	TRBV6-1	CASSEPGVPPEGEQFF	TGTGCCAGCAGTGAACCCGGGGTGCCGCCGGAGGGAGAGCAGTTCTTC
NA	TRBJ2-3	TRBD2	TRBV29-1	CSAILAGGADTQYF	TGCAGCGCCATACTAGCGGGGGGCGCCGATACGCAGTATTTT
NA	TRBJ1-6	TRBD1	TRBV7-9	CASSLGDRANSPLHF	TGTGCCAGCAGCTTAGGGGACAGGGCCAATTCACCCCTCCACTTT
NA	TRBJ2-1	TRBD2	TRBV5-4	CASREGDPAYNEQFF	TGTGCCAGCCGGGAGGGGGACCCCGCCTACAATGAGCAGTTCTTC
NA	TRBJ1-1	NA	TRBV25-1	CASSESDSYTEAFF	TGTGCCAGCAGTGAATCGGACAGTTACACTGAAGCTTTCTTT
NA	TRBJ1-1	TRBD1	TRBV7-9	CASSAPTGTTTEAFF	TGTGCCAGCAGCGCCCCGACAGGGACGACCACTGAAGCTTTCTTT
NA	TRBJ2-2	NA	TRBV18	CASSPAGPNTGELFF	TGTGCCAGCTCACCGGCGGGGCCCAACACCGGGGAGCTGTTTTTT
NA	TRBJ2-1	TRBD2	TRBV30	CAWSKPSGSSVYNEQFF	TGTGCCTGGAGTAAACCTAGCGGGAGTAGTGTTTACAATGAGCAGTTCTTC
NA	TRBJ2-6	NA	TRBV5-1	CASRLSGANVLTF	TGCGCCAGCCGACTCTCTGGGGCCAACGTCCTGACTTTC
NA	TRBJ1-1	NA	TRBV25-1	CASSETRGVAEAFF	TGTGCCAGCAGTGAAACCAGGGGAGTCGCTGAAGCTTTCTTT
NA	TRBJ1-2	TRBD1	TRBV6-5	CASSPGQVYGYTF	TGTGCCAGCAGCCCGGGACAGGTCTATGGCTACACCTTC
once	TRBJ2-6	TRBD1	TRBV27	CASSPGQGSPGANVLTF	TGTGCCAGCAGTCCGGGACAGGGTTCTCCTGGGGCCAACGTCCTGACTTTC
few	TRBJ1-4	NA	TRBV9	CASSVGAATNEKLFF	TGTGCCAGCAGCGTAGGGGCAGCAACTAATGAAAAACTGTTTTTT
NA	TRBJ2-4	TRBD1	TRBV6-5	CASRTSGTGKNIQYF	TGTGCCAGCAGGACCTCCGGGACAGGCAAAAACATTCAGTACTTC
NA	TRBJ2-3	NA	TRBV18	CASSPWRESTDTQYF	TGTGCCAGCTCGCCCTGGAGGGAAAGCACAGATACGCAGTATTTT
few	TRBJ2-4	NA	TRBV7-8	CASSFPGGGAKNIQYF	TGTGCCAGCAGCTTTCCTGGGGGGGGCGCCAAAAACATTCAGTACTTC